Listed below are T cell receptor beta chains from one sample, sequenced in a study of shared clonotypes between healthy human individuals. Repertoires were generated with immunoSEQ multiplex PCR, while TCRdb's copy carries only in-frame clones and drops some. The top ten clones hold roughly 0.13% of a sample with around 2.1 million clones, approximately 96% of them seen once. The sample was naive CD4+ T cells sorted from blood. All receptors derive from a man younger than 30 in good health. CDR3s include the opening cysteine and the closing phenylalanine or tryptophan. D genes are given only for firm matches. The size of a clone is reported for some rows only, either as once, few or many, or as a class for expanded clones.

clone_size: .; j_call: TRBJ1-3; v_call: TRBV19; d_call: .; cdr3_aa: CASRGSVSSGNTIYF; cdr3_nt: TGTGCCAGTAGAGGGAGTGTGAGCTCTGGAAACACCATATATTTT
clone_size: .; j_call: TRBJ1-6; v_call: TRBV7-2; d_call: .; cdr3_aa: CASSLEWGAGSPLHF; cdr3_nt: TGTGCCAGCAGCTTAGAGTGGGGGGCAGGGTCACCCCTCCACTTT
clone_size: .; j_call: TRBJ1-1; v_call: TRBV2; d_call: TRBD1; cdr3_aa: CASRPRQGMNTEAFF; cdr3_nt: TGTGCCAGCAGACCTAGACAGGGGATGAACACTGAAGCTTTCTTT
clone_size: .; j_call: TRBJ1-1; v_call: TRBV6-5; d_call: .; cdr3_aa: CASSYTRNTEAFF; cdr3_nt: TGTGCCAGCAGTTATACACGGAACACTGAAGCTTTCTTT
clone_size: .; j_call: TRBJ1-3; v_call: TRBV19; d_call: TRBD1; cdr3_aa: CASIRTGTGNTIYF; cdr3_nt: TGTGCCAGTATAAGGACAGGCACTGGAAACACCATATATTTT
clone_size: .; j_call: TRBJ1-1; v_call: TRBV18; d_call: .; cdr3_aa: CASSPLGETEAFF; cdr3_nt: TGTGCCAGCTCACCCCTAGGGGAGACTGAAGCTTTCTTT
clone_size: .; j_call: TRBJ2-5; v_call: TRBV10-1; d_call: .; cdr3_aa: CASSDGGLRETQYF; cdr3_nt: TGCGCCAGCAGTGATGGTGGACTTCGGGAGACCCAGTACTTC
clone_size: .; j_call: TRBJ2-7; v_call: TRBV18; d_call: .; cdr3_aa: CASSPVGDRYEQYF; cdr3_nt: TGTGCCAGCTCACCCGTAGGGGATCGCTACGAGCAGTACTTC
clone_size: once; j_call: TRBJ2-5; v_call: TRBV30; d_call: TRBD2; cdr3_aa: CAWSVLSGLVLREQYF; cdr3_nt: TGTGCCTGGAGTGTACTTTCGGGACTAGTACTACGAGAGCAGTACTTC
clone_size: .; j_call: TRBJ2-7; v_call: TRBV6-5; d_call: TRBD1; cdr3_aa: CASSFGQGVGQYF; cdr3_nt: TGTGCCAGCAGTTTCGGGCAGGGGGTCGGGCAGTACTTC
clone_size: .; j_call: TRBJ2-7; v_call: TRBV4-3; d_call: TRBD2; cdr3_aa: CASSQDPGLAGVQQYF; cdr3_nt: TGCGCCAGCAGCCAGGATCCGGGACTAGCGGGAGTTCAGCAGTACTTC
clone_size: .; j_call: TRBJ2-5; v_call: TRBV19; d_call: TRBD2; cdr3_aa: CASSLRLAAGGMTQYF; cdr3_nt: TGTGCCAGTAGTCTCCGCCTGGCGGCGGGAGGGATGACCCAGTACTTC
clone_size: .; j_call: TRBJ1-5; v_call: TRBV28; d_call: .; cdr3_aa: CASSSPKYRVAANQPQHF; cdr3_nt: TGTGCCAGCAGTTCACCGAAGTACAGGGTAGCCGCCAATCAGCCCCAGCATTTT
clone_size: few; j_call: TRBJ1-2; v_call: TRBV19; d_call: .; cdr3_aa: CASTAGYYGYTF; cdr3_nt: TGTGCCAGTACGGCAGGGTACTATGGCTACACCTTC
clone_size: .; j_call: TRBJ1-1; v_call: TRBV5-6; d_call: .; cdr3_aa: CASSYPMNTEAFF; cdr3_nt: TGTGCCAGCAGCTACCCCATGAACACTGAAGCTTTCTTT
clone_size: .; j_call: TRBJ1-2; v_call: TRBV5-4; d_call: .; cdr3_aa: CASSLRQEGYGYTF; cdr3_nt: TGTGCCAGCAGCTTGAGACAGGAGGGCTATGGCTACACCTTC
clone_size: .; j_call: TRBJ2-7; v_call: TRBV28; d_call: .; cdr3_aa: CASSFPGDEQYF; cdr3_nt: TGTGCCAGCAGTTTTCCCGGGGACGAGCAGTACTTC
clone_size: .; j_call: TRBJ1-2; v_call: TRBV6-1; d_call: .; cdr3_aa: CASSEIQGNYGYTF; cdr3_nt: TGTGCCAGCAGTGAGATACAGGGTAACTATGGCTACACCTTC
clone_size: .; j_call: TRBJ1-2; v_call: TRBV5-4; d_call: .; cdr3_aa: CASSLKGRDTAGYTF; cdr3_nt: TGTGCCAGCAGCTTGAAGGGTAGGGACACGGCTGGCTACACCTTC
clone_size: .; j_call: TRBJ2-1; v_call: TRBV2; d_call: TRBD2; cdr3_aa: CASSGRGTSGLGQFF; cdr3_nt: TGTGCCAGCAGTGGGCGGGGGACTAGCGGTTTGGGGCAGTTCTTC
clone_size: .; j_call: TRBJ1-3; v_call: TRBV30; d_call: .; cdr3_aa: CAWSGKGSGNTIYF; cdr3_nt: TGTGCCTGGAGTGGGAAAGGTTCTGGAAACACCATATATTTT
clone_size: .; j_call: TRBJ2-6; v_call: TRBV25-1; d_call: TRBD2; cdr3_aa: CASNGQGGSSGANVLTF; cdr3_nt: TGTGCCAGCAATGGGCAGGGCGGGAGTTCTGGGGCCAACGTCCTGACTTTC
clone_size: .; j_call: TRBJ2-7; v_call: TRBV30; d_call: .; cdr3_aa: CAGSRGRGASGLTYEQYF; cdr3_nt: TGTGCCGGAAGCAGGGGTAGAGGGGCTAGCGGTTTAACCTACGAGCAGTACTTC
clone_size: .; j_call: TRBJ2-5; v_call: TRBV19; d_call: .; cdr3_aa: CASSIGQGGGSETQYF; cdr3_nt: TGTGCCAGTAGTATAGGACAGGGAGGAGGATCGGAGACCCAGTACTTC
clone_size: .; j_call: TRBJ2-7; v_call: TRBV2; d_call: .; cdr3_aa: CASSDRTAREQYF; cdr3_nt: TGTGCCAGCAGTGATAGGACGGCGCGCGAGCAGTACTTC
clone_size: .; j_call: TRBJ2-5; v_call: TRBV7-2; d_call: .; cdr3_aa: CASSRGGRIETQYF; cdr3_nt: TGTGCCAGCAGCCGAGGGGGGAGGATAGAGACCCAGTACTTC
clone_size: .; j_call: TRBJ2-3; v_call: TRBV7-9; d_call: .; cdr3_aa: CASSLGVGTDTQYF; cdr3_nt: TGTGCCAGCAGCTTAGGAGTGGGGACAGATACGCAGTATTTT
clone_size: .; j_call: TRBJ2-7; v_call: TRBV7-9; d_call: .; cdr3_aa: CASSAGGEAIKDF; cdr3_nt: TGTGCCAGCAGCGCTGGGGGAGAAGCAATTAAGGACTTC
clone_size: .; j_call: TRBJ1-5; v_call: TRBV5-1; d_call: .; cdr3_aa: CAIPRNRPFLGEPQHF; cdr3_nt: TGCGCCATCCCCCGGAACAGGCCCTTTCTAGGCGAGCCCCAGCATTTT
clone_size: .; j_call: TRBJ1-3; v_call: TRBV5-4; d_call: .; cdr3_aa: CASSLDQASSGNTIYF; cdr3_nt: TGTGCCAGCAGCTTGGACCAGGCGTCCTCTGGAAACACCATATATTTT
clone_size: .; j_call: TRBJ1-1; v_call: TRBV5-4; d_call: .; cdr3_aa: CASSWEARGTEAFF; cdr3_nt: TGTGCCAGCAGCTGGGAAGCTCGTGGAACTGAAGCTTTCTTT
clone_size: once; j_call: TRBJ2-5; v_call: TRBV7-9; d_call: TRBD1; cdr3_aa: CASSLRQGLRETQYF; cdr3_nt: TGTGCCAGCAGCCTCCGACAGGGGCTAAGGGAGACCCAGTACTTC
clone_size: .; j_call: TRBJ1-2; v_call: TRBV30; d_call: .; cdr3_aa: CAWKRDPHPYGYTF; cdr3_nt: TGTGCCTGGAAACGGGACCCACACCCCTATGGCTACACCTTC
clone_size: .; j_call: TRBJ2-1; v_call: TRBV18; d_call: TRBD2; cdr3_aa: CASSPRWTSGGDEQFF; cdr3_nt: TGTGCCAGCTCACCGCGATGGACTAGCGGGGGAGATGAGCAGTTCTTC
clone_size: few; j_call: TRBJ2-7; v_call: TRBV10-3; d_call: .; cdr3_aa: CAISQNHYEQYF; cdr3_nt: TGTGCCATCAGCCAGAATCACTACGAGCAGTACTTC
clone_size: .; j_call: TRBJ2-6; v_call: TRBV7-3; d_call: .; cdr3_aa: CASSSWSSGANVLTF; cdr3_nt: TGTGCCAGCAGCTCATGGAGCTCTGGGGCCAACGTCCTGACTTTC
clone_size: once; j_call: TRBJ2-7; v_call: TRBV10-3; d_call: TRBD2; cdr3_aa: CAISSGTSRYEQYF; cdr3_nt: TGTGCCATCAGTTCCGGGACTAGTCGGTACGAGCAGTACTTC
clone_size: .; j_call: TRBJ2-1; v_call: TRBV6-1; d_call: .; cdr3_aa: CASSEWGEQFF; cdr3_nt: TGTGCCAGCAGTGAATGGGGCGAGCAGTTCTTC
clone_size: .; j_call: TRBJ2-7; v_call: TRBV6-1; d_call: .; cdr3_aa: CASSGGGSYEQYF; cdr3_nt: TGTGCCAGCAGTGGGGGCGGCTCCTACGAGCAGTACTTC
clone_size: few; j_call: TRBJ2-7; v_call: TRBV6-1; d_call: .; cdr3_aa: CASSVGGASYEQYF; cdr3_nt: TGTGCCAGCAGTGTGGGCGGGGCCTCCTACGAGCAGTACTTC
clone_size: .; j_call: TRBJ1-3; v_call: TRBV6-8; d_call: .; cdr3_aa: CASRTRDAGNTIYF; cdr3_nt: TGTGCCAGCAGGACCCGGGACGCTGGAAACACCATATATTTT
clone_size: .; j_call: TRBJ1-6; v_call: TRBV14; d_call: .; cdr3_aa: CASSPLGQSYNSPLHF; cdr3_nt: TGTGCCAGCAGCCCCCTGGGACAATCCTATAATTCACCCCTCCACTTT